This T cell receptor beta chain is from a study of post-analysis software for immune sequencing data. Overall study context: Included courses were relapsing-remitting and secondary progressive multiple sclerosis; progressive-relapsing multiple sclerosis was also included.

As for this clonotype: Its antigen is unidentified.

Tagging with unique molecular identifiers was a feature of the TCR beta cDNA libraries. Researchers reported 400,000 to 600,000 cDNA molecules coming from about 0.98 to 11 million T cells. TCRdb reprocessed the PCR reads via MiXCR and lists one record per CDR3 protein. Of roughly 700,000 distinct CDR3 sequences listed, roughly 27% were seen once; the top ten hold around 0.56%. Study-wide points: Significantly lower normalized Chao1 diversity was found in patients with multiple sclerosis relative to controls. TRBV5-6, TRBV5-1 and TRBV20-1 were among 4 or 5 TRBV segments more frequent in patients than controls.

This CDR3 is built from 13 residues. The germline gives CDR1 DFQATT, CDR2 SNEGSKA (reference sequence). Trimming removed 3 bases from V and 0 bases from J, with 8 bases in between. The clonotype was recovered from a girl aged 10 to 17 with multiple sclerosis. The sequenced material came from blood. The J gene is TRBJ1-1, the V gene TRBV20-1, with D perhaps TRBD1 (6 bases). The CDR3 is CSARQGMNTEAFF. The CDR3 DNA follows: TGCAGTGCTAGGCAGGGGATGAACACTGAAGCTTTCTTT.